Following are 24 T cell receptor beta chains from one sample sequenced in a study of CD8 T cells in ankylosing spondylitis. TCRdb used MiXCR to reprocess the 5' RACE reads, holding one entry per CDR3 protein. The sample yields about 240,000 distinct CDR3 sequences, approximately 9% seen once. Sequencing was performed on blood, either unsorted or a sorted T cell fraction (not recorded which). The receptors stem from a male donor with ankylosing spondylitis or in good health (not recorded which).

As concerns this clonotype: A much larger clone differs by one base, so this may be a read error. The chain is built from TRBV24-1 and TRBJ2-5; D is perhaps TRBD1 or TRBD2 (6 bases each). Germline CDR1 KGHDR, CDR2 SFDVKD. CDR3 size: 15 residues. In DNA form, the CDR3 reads TGTGCCTCCAGTGATACAAATGGGAGAGGGGGACTCCTATACTTC. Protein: CASSDTNGRGGLLYF.

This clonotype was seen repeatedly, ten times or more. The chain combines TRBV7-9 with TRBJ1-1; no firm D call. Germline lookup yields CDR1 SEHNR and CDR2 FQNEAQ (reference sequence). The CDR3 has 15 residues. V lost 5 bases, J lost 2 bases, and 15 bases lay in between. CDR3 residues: CASSPRAIANTEAFF. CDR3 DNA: TGTGCCAGCAGCCCCCGGGCCATAGCTAACACTGAAGCTTTCTTT.

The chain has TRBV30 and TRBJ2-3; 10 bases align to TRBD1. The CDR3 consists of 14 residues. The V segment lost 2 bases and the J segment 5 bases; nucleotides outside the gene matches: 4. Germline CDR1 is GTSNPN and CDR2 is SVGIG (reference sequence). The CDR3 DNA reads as TGTGCCTGGAGTACCGGGACAGGGGAAGATACGCAGTATTTT. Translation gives CAWSTGTGEDTQYF. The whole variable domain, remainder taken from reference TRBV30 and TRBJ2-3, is SQTIHQWPATLVQPVGSPLSLECTVEGTSNPNLYWYRQAAGRGLQLLFYSVGIGQISSEVPQNLSASRPQDRQFILSSKKLLLSDSGFYLCAWSTGTGEDTQYFGPGTRLTVL.

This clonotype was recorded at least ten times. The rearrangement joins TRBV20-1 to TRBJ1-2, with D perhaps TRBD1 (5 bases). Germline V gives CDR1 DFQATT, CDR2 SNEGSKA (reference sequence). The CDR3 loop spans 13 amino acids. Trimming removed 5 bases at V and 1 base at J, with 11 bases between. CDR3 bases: TGCAGTGCTCCGCAGGGTTATAACTATGGCTACACCTTC. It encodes CSAPQGYNYGYTF.

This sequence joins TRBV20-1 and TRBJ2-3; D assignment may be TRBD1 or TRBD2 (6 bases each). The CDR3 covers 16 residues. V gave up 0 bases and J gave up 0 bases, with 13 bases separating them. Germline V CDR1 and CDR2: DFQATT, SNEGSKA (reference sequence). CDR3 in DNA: TGCAGTGCTAGAGATGGGGGGCGGAACAGCACAGATACGCAGTATTTT. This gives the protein CSARDGGRNSTDTQYF.

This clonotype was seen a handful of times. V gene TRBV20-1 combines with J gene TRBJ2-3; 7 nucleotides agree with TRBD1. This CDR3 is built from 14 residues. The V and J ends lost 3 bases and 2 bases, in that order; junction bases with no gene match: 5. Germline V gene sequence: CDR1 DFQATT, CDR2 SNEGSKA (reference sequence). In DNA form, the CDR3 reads TGCAGTGCTAGGAGACAGGGCTTCACAGATACGCAGTATTTT. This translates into CSARRQGFTDTQYF.

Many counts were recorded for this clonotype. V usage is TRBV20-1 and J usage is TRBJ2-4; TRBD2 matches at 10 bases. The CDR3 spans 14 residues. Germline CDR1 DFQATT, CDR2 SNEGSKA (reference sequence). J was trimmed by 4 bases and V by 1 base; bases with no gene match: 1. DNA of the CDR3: TGCAGTGCTAGAGCACTAGCGGGGAAAAACATTCAGTACTTC. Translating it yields CSARALAGKNIQYF.

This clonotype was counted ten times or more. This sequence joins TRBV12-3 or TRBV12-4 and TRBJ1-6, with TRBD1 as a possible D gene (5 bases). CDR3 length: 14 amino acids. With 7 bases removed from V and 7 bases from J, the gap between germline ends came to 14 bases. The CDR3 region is CASTKHEGNSPLHF. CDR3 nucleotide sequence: TGTGCCAGCACCAAACATGAGGGGAATTCACCCCTCCACTTT.

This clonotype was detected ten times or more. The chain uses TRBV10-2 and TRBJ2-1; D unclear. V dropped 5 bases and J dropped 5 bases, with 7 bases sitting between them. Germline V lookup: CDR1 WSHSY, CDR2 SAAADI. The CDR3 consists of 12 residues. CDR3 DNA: TGCGCCAGCAGTAACAGTCACAATGAGCAGTTCTTC. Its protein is CASSNSHNEQFF.

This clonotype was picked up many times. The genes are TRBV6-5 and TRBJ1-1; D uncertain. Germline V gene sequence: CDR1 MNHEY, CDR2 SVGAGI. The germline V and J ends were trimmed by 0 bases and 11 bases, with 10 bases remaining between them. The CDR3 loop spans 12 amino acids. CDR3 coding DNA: TGTGCCAGCAGTTACTCAGGGATTGAGGCTTTCTTT. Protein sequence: CASSYSGIEAFF.

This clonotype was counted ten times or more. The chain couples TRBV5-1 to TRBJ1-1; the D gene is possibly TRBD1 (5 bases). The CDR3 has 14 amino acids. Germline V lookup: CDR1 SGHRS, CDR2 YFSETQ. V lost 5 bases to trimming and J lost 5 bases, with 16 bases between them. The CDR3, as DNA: TGCGCCAGCAGGGACCTCCCCACAGGAACTGAAGCTTTCTTT. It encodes CASRDLPTGTEAFF.

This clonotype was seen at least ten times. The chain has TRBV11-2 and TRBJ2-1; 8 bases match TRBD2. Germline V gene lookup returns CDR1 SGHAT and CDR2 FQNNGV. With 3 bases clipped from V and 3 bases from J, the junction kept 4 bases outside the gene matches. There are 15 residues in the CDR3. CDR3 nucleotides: TGTGCCAGCAGCTTTAGCGGGGACCGCTACAATGAGCAGTTCTTC. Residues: CASSFSGDRYNEQFF. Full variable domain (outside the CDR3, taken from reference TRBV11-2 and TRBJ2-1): EAGVAQSPRYKIIEKRQSVAFWCNPISGHATLYWYQQILGQGPKLLIQFQNNGVVDDSQLPKDRFSAERLKGVDSTLKIQPAKLEDSAVYLCASSFSGDRYNEQFFGPGTRLTVL.

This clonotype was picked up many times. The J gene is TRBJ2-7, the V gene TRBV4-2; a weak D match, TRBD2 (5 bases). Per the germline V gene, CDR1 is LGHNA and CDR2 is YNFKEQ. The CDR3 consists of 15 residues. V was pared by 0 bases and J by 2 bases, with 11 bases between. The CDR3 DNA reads TGTGCCAGCAGCCAAGAAGGCGGGCCCACCTACGAGCAGTACTTC. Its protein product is CASSQEGGPTYEQYF.

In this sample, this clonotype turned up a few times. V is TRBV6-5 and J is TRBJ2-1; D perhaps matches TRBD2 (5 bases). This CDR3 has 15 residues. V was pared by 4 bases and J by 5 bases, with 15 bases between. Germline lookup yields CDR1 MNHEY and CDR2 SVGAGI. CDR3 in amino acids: CASSSLGAGDNEQFF. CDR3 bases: TGTGCCAGCAGTTCCCTGGGCGCCGGGGACAATGAGCAGTTCTTC.

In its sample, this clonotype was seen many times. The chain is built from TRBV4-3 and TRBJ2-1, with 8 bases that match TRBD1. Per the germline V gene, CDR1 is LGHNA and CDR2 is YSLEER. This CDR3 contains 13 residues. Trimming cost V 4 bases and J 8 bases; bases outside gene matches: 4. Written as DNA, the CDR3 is TGCGCCAGCAGCCCCCGACAGGGGTATGAGCAGTTCTTC. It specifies CASSPRQGYEQFF.

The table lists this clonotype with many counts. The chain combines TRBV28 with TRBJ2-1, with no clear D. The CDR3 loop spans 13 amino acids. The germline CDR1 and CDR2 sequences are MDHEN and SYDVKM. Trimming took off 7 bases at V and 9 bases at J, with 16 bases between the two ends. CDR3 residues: CASTAPPASEQFF. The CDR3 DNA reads TGTGCCAGCACCGCCCCCCCAGCATCTGAGCAGTTCTTC. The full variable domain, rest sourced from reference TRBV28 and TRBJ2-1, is DVKVTQSSRYLVKRTGEKVFLECVQDMDHENMFWYRQDPGLGLRLIYFSYDVKMKEKGDIPEGYSVSREKKERFSLILESASTNQTSMYLCASTAPPASEQFFGPGTRLTVL.

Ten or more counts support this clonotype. CDR3 sequence: CASSQITGTANTEAFF. The CDR3 nucleotides read TGCGCCAGCAGCCAAATAACCGGGACAGCCAACACTGAAGCTTTCTTT. The genes are TRBV4-1 and TRBJ1-1, with 7 bases lining up with TRBD1. CDR3 length equals 16 residues. V shed 2 bases and J 2 bases; nucleotides not matched to a gene: 8. Germline CDR1 is MGHRA and CDR2 is YSYEKL.

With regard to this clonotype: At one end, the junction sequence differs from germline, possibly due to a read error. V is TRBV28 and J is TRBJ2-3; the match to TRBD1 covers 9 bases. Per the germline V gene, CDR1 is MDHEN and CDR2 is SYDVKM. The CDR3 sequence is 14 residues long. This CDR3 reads CASRGQGGPDTRYF. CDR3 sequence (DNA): TGTGCCAGCAGGGGACAGGGAGGGCCTGATACGCGGTATTTT.

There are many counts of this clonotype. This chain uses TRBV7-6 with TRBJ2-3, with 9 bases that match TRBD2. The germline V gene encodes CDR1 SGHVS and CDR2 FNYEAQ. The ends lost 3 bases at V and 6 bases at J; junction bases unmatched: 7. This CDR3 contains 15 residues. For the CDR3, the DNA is TGTGCCAGCAGCTTTGGCGGGGGGGGCTCCGATACGCAGTATTTT. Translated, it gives CASSFGGGGSDTQYF.

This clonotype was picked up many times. The CDR3 coding sequence is TGTGCCAGCAGCTTAGCCAAGAACTATGGCTACACCTTC. Its protein product is CASSLAKNYGYTF. The gene calls are TRBV7-8 and TRBJ1-2; no clear D. This CDR3 contains 13 residues. V lost 0 bases and J 2 bases, leaving 4 bases between the germline ends. Per the germline V gene, CDR1 is SGHVS and CDR2 is FQNEAQ. Full variable domain (rest looked up from reference TRBV7-8 and TRBJ1-2): GAGVSQSPRYKVAKRGQDVALRCDPISGHVSLFWYQQALGQGPEFLTYFQNEAQLDKSGLPSDRFFAERPEGSVSTLKIQRTQQEDSAVYLCASSLAKNYGYTFGSGTRLTVV.

CDR3 nucleotides: TGTGCCAGCAGCTCACATCGGGGGGTCTCCTACGAGCAGTACTTC. It is translated as CASSSHRGVSYEQYF. V gene TRBV7-8 combines with J gene TRBJ2-7; TRBD2 agrees at 7 bases. Germline loops: CDR1 SGHVS, CDR2 FQNEAQ. There are 15 residues in the CDR3. With V trimmed by 4 bases and J by 0 bases, 6 bases remained unmatched.

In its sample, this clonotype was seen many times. CDR3 in DNA: TGTGCCAGCAGTCAGGTCTATGGCTACACCTTC. Its translation is CASSQVYGYTF. The chain links TRBV6-2 or TRBV6-3 to TRBJ1-2; D remains unclear. The V and J ends lost 5 bases and 4 bases respectively, with 5 bases between them. The length of the CDR3 is 11 residues. Germline CDR1 is MNHEY and CDR2 is SVGEGT.

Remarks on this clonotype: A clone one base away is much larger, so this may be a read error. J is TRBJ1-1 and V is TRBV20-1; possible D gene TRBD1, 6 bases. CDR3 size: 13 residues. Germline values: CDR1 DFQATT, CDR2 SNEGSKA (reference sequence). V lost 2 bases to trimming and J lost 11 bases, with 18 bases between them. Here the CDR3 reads CSARSRGTPEAFF. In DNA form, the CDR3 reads TGCAGTGCTAGAAGTAGGGGGACCCCCGAGGCTTTCTTT.

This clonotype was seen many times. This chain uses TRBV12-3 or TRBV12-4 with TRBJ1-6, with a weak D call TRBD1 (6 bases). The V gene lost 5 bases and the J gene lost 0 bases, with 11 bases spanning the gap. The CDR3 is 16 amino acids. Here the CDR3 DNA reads TGTGCCAGCAGTGGGGACACCCTCTCCTATAATTCACCCCTCCACTTT. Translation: CASSGDTLSYNSPLHF.